This T cell receptor (beta chain) originates from a study of CD8 T cells in ankylosing spondylitis. Study-wide results and caveats: Earlier reports found some motif variants in synovial fluid and blood in reactive arthritis. The study looked at matched synovial fluid samples from ankylosing spondylitis patients. Disease-linked clones were reported to be significantly enriched there. Clones linked with disease were CD8+ and fairly uncommon in the peripheral blood. It appeared that ankylosing spondylitis blood was characterized by a TCR beta motif of several highly homologous variants.

Trimming removed 4 bases from V and 0 bases from J; junction bases left unmatched: 3. The CDR3 covers 14 residues. Researchers built TCR beta libraries using quantitative 5'-RACE with molecular barcodes. TCRdb recomputed calls from the 5' RACE reads with MiXCR, one row per CDR3 protein. The repertoire holds 670,000 or so distinct CDR3 sequences, with around 17% as singletons. A remark on this clonotype: Antigen unknown.

The source of this sequence is a male donor with ankylosing spondylitis. Sequencing was performed on blood, either unsorted or a sorted T cell fraction (not recorded which). This chain connects TRBV12-3 or TRBV12-4 to TRBJ2-7; the match to TRBD1 covers 7 bases. CDR3 sequence: CASSSRGISYEQYF. For the CDR3, the DNA is TGTGCCAGCAGTTCCAGGGGGATCTCCTACGAGCAGTACTTC.